A selection of T cell receptor beta chains follows, all from one sample in a study of T cells after yellow fever vaccination. TCRdb reprocessed the 5' RACE reads via MiXCR and lists one record per CDR3 protein. The sample lists tens of thousands of distinct CDR3 sequences, more than 5.5% occurring once. The specimen was CD8+ T cells sorted from PBMCs, collected approximately 11 days after the first yellow fever vaccination. These TCRs come from a young man who received the YFV17D yellow fever vaccine. The CDR3 runs from the conserved cysteine through the conserved F or W. The order of the fields is V gene, J gene, clone size, D gene, CDR3 protein, CDR3 DNA. D genes are given only for firm matches. The size of a clone is reported for some rows only, either as once, few or many, or as a class for expanded clones.

TRBV20-1	TRBJ1-3	many	TRBD1	CSARGQGNTIYF	TGCAGTGCTAGGGGACAGGGAAACACCATATATTTT
TRBV7-9	TRBJ2-5	NA	NA	CASSLRTAPETQYF	TGTGCCAGCAGCCTCCGGACCGCCCCGGAGACCCAGTACTTC
TRBV7-2	TRBJ2-7	few	TRBD2	CASSLYYGLAGGEQYF	TGTGCCAGCAGCTTATACTATGGACTAGCGGGGGGCGAGCAGTACTTC
TRBV18	TRBJ1-1	many	NA	CASSPSGERMLTEAFF	TGTGCCAGCTCACCAAGCGGAGAGAGGATGTTGACTGAAGCTTTCTTT
TRBV5-1	TRBJ2-7	many	NA	CASSAPGRERDEQYF	TGCGCCAGCAGCGCTCCCGGCAGGGAAAGGGACGAGCAGTACTTC
TRBV29-1	TRBJ2-6	many	NA	CSVGSPGANVLTF	TGCAGCGTTGGCTCCCCAGGGGCCAACGTCCTGACTTTC
TRBV13	TRBJ1-2	medium-sized	TRBD1	CASSLGTGGGYTF	TGTGCCAGCAGCTTAGGGACAGGGGGTGGCTACACCTTC
TRBV4-1	TRBJ2-1	many	NA	CASSQDPNEQFF	TGCGCCAGCAGCCAAGATCCCAATGAGCAGTTCTTC
TRBV12-3/TRBV12-4	TRBJ1-1	NA	TRBD1	CASSWDRVGITEAFF	TGTGCCAGCAGTTGGGACAGGGTGGGTATAACTGAAGCTTTCTTT
TRBV10-3	TRBJ2-7	NA	NA	CAMGPTSSYEQYF	TGTGCCATGGGACCGACAAGCTCCTACGAGCAGTACTTC